Each of the 29 T cell receptor beta chains below was sequenced from the same sample in a study of blood T cell repertoires in COVID-19. Some clones are missing from TCRdb's copy, which holds only in-frame ones; the method was immunoSEQ multiplex PCR. The table has about 180,000 clones, around 90% seen once. Sequences were obtained from PBMCs or T cells enriched from blood (not recorded which). Receptors originate from a woman younger than 35 who had recovered from COVID-19.

CDR3 in DNA: TGTGCCAGCAGCAATGGGGGGACCGGGGAGCTGTTTTTT. Its translation is CASSNGGTGELFF. V gene TRBV5-5 combines with J gene TRBJ2-2, with D perhaps matching TRBD2 (6 bases). The CDR3 consists of 13 residues. Germline assignment: CDR1 SGHKS and CDR2 YYEKEE (reference sequence). V lost 4 bases, J lost 5 bases, and 9 bases lay in between.

This chain uses TRBV15 with TRBJ2-7, with TRBD1 as a possible D gene (5 bases). Trimming took 0 bases from V and 2 from J, leaving 11 bases between them. The V gene's germline CDR1 is LNHNV and CDR2 YYDKDF (reference sequence). CDR3 length: 15 amino acids. The DNA of the CDR3 is TGTGCCACCAGCAGAGAGAAGGGGTTAACCTACGAGCAGTACTTC. Translating it yields CATSREKGLTYEQYF.

The V gene is TRBV2, the J gene TRBJ1-2, with D possibly TRBD1 on 5 matching bases. V lost 4 bases to trimming and J lost 8 bases, with 14 bases between them. This CDR3 comprises 13 residues. Germline assignment: CDR1 SNHLY and CDR2 FYNNEI. CDR3 in amino acids: CASSAGPAGGYTF. Here the CDR3 DNA reads TGTGCCAGCAGTGCAGGGCCAGCCGGAGGCTACACCTTC.

The chain joins TRBV4-3 to TRBJ1-1; tentatively, D is TRBD1 (6 bases). Trimming cost V 0 bases and J 7 bases, with 12 bases left between them. The CDR3 runs to 14 residues. The V gene's germline CDR1 is LGHNA and CDR2 YSLEER. CDR3 in DNA: TGCGCCAGCAGCCAAGAAAGCCCAGGGGTTGAAGCTTTCTTT. It encodes CASSQESPGVEAFF.

The chain has TRBV7-6 and TRBJ2-1; TRBD2 agrees at 11 bases. This CDR3 is built from 15 residues. The germline CDR1 and CDR2 sequences are SGHVS and FNYEAQ. V was clipped by 3 bases and J by 8 bases; unmatched bases: 6. The CDR3 DNA sequence: TGTGCCAGCAGCTTGGGACTAGCGGAACGCGATGAGCAGTTCTTC. This encodes CASSLGLAERDEQFF.

This chain connects TRBV6-6 to TRBJ2-7; TRBD1 matches 8 bases. The CDR3 consists of 14 residues. V dropped 4 bases and J dropped 3; count of bases not matched to a gene: 5. The germline gives CDR1 MNHNY, CDR2 SVGAGI (reference sequence). The chain's CDR3 is CASSSVTGGYEQYF. The CDR3 region has the DNA TGTGCCAGCAGTTCAGTCACAGGGGGCTACGAGCAGTACTTC.

The chain uses TRBV2 and TRBJ1-1; a weak D match, TRBD1 (6 bases). Germline V gene lookup returns CDR1 SNHLY and CDR2 FYNNEI. V dropped 2 bases and J dropped 1 base, with 8 bases sitting between them. The CDR3 length is 14 residues. The CDR3 DNA is TGTGCCAGCAGTGAACTGGGGGCGAACACTGAAGCTTTCTTT. This gives the protein CASSELGANTEAFF.

The chain links TRBV27 to TRBJ2-5; D perhaps matches TRBD2 (6 bases). This CDR3 is built from 14 residues. Germline assignment: CDR1 MNHEY and CDR2 SMNVEV (reference sequence). V gave up 6 bases and J gave up 5 bases, with 16 bases separating them. The CDR3 DNA sequence: TGTGCCAGCAGACGGGACTCGGCGGGGGAGACCCAGTACTTC. It is translated as CASRRDSAGETQYF.

This CDR3 reads CASSPLEGPIEQFF. In DNA, the CDR3 is TGTGCCAGCTCACCACTTGAGGGCCCTATTGAGCAGTTCTTC. V and J are TRBV18 and TRBJ2-1; tentatively, D is TRBD2 (5 bases). This CDR3 spans 14 amino acids. Germline assignment: CDR1 KGHSH and CDR2 LQKENI. Trimming removed 1 base at V and 9 bases at J, with 13 bases between.

This clone was detected once. The chain is built from TRBV2 and TRBJ1-1; maybe TRBD1 (6 bases). Germline V gene lookup returns CDR1 SNHLY and CDR2 FYNNEI. The CDR3 has 13 residues. Trimming pared 3 bases from V and 8 bases from J, leaving 13 bases between. CDR3 bases: TGTGCCAGCAGTGAGGAATGGGGACAAGAAGCTTTCTTT. Translated, it gives CASSEEWGQEAFF.

The V and J genes are TRBV7-8 and TRBJ1-1, with 9 bases aligning to TRBD1. CDR3 size: 14 residues. Germline trimming cut 3 bases from V and 10 bases from J; bases unmatched to any gene: 9. Germline V gene data show CDR1 as SGHVS and CDR2 as FQNEAQ. The chain's CDR3 is CASSFGDRVVGAFF. CDR3 nucleotide sequence: TGTGCCAGCAGCTTCGGGGACAGGGTAGTTGGAGCTTTCTTT.

The genes are TRBV9 and TRBJ1-1; D unclear. This CDR3 is 13 amino acids long. Trimming took 0 bases from V and 8 from J, leaving 11 bases between them. Germline loops: CDR1 SGDLS, CDR2 YYNGEE. The CDR3 coding sequence is TGTGCCAGCAGCGTAGCTTATTCGGGGGAAGCTTTCTTT. Residues: CASSVAYSGEAFF. Variable domain in full (rest from reference TRBV9 and TRBJ1-1): DSGVTQTPKHLITATGQRVTLRCSPRSGDLSVYWYQQSLDQGLQFLIQYYNGEERAKGNILERFSAQQFPDLHSELNLSSLELGDSALYFCASSVAYSGEAFFGQGTRLTVV.

The rearrangement joins TRBV6-5 to TRBJ1-4, with D unresolved. The V end was cut by 6 bases, the J end by 6 bases, with 11 bases between. The CDR3 is 13 residues long. CDR1 MNHEY and CDR2 SVGAGI come from the germline V gene. The CDR3 DNA reads TGTGCCAGCAGCCGCCGCGGGGATGAAAAACTGTTTTTT. It is translated as CASSRRGDEKLFF.

The chain employs TRBV10-2 and TRBJ2-7, with 7 bases identical to TRBD2. The germline V gene encodes CDR1 WSHSY and CDR2 SAAADI. Trimming took 8 bases from V and 3 from J; bases not matched to a gene: 13. The CDR3 is 15 amino acids. The CDR3 here is CASRDSHTGGYEQYF. The CDR3 coding sequence is TGCGCCAGCCGGGACTCGCATACGGGAGGCTACGAGCAGTACTTC.

This clone was recorded only once. This chain connects TRBV28 to TRBJ2-3, with 8 nucleotides matching TRBD1. V was clipped by 6 bases and J by 0 bases; unmatched bases: 8. Germline lookup yields CDR1 MDHEN and CDR2 SYDVKM. The CDR3 runs to 16 residues. CDR3 amino acids: CASRPPGGLSTDTQYF. CDR3 bases: TGTGCCAGCAGGCCTCCAGGGGGCTTAAGCACAGATACGCAGTATTTT.

This clone was observed at least ten times. The rearrangement joins TRBV13 to TRBJ2-2; 9 bases line up with TRBD2. Germline CDR1 reads PRHDT; CDR2 reads FYEKMQ (reference sequence). Unmatched junction bases numbered 8, after V lost 3 bases and J lost 3 bases. The CDR3 has 17 residues. CDR3 sequence reads: CASSFNRGRGYTGELFF. CDR3 coding DNA: TGTGCCAGCAGCTTTAATCGCGGGAGGGGGTACACCGGGGAGCTGTTTTTT.

This rearrangement joins TRBV4-3 to TRBJ2-1; D is ambiguous. V was trimmed by 0 bases and J by 0 bases, leaving 6 bases between them. Germline V gene sequence: CDR1 LGHNA, CDR2 YSLEER. The CDR3 consists of 15 residues. CDR3 DNA sequence: TGCGCCAGCAGCCAAGACTCGAGCTCCTACAATGAGCAGTTCTTC. Encoded protein: CASSQDSSSYNEQFF.

The rearrangement links TRBV3-1 (or the pseudogene TRBV3-2) to TRBJ2-1; D remains unclear. The V gene's germline CDR1 is LGHDT and CDR2 YNNKEL (reference sequence). This CDR3 contains 12 residues. Trimming left V 0 bases short and J 9 bases short, with 6 bases between. The CDR3 loop is CASSQDSVEQFF. CDR3 DNA: TGTGCCAGCAGCCAAGACTCCGTTGAGCAGTTCTTC.

This chain uses TRBV11-2 with TRBJ1-6; D gene uncertain. CDR3 length: 14 amino acids. V was shortened by 1 base and J by 6 bases, with 7 bases between the two germline ends. Germline V gives CDR1 SGHAT, CDR2 FQNNGV. CDR3 region: CASSLGGINSPLHF. CDR3 coding DNA: TGTGCCAGCAGCTTAGGTGGCATTAATTCACCCCTCCACTTT. Filled out from reference TRBV11-2 and TRBJ1-6, the complete variable domain reads EAGVAQSPRYKIIEKRQSVAFWCNPISGHATLYWYQQILGQGPKLLIQFQNNGVVDDSQLPKDRFSAERLKGVDSTLKIQPAKLEDSAVYLCASSLGGINSPLHFGNGTRLTVT.

The chain combines TRBV2 with TRBJ2-7, with D possibly TRBD2 on 5 matching bases. Between the trimmed V and J ends, which lost 6 bases and 2 bases, there was a span of 17 bases. The CDR3 extends over 15 amino acids. Germline V lookup: CDR1 SNHLY, CDR2 FYNNEI. The CDR3 here is CASSLDTDFPYEQYF. The CDR3 region has the DNA TGTGCCAGCAGCCTAGACACGGACTTCCCCTACGAGCAGTACTTC. Variable domain in full (rest from reference TRBV2 and TRBJ2-7): EPEVTQTPSHQVTQMGQEVILRCVPISNHLYFYWYRQILGQKVEFLVSFYNNEISEKSEIFDDQFSVERPDGSNFTLKIRSTKLEDSAMYFCASSLDTDFPYEQYFGPGTRLTVT.

The chain employs TRBV18 and TRBJ1-5, with D possibly TRBD1 on 5 matching bases. Germline V gene sequence: CDR1 KGHSH, CDR2 LQKENI. The CDR3 runs to 15 residues. Trimming stripped 3 bases from V and 0 bases from J, with 9 bases between. The CDR3 protein is CASSPDRHSNQPQHF. The CDR3 bases are TGTGCCAGCTCACCTGACAGACATAGCAATCAGCCCCAGCATTTT.

V usage is TRBV27 and J usage is TRBJ1-1, with D tentatively TRBD1 (5 bases). There are 16 residues in the CDR3. Germline CDR1 is MNHEY and CDR2 is SMNVEV (reference sequence). Deletions cut 5 bases from V and 0 bases from J, with 16 bases between. The DNA for the CDR3 is TGTGCCAGCAGTAGAAGGGAGGGGCTCATGAACACTGAAGCTTTCTTT. As protein: CASSRREGLMNTEAFF.

V is TRBV3-1 (or the pseudogene TRBV3-2) and J is TRBJ1-1; D is possibly TRBD1 (5 bases). This CDR3 is 11 amino acids long. Germline V gene sequence: CDR1 LGHDT, CDR2 YNNKEL (reference sequence). V dropped 4 bases and J dropped 11 bases, with 11 bases sitting between them. Here the CDR3 reads CASSLWGDAFF. The CDR3 nucleotides read TGTGCCAGCAGCCTTTGGGGGGATGCTTTCTTT.

The chain carries TRBV27 and TRBJ1-1; tentatively, D is TRBD1 (5 bases). The CDR3 loop spans 14 amino acids. Germline assignment: CDR1 MNHEY and CDR2 SMNVEV (reference sequence). Between the trimmed V and J ends, which lost 0 bases and 5 bases, there was a span of 10 bases. The chain's CDR3 is CASSLSGAVTEAFF. The CDR3 DNA reads as TGTGCCAGCAGTTTATCAGGGGCGGTTACTGAAGCTTTCTTT.

This chain joins TRBV7-9 and TRBJ1-1; 7 bases line up with TRBD1. Germline values: CDR1 SEHNR, CDR2 FQNEAQ (reference sequence). V shed 5 bases and J 7 bases; nucleotides not matched to a gene: 13. This CDR3 has 15 amino acids. Here the CDR3 reads CASSTVGTAISEAFF. In DNA, the CDR3 is TGTGCCAGCAGCACCGTCGGGACAGCCATTAGTGAAGCTTTCTTT. Full variable domain (remainder filled in from reference TRBV7-9 and TRBJ1-1): DTGVSQNPRHKITKRGQNVTFRCDPISEHNRLYWYRQTLGQGPEFLTYFQNEAQLEKSRLLSDRFSAERPKGSFSTLEIQRTEQGDSAMYLCASSTVGTAISEAFFGQGTRLTVV.

The chain joins TRBV27 to TRBJ1-1; 10 bases line up with TRBD1. CDR3 length: 14 residues. Unmatched junction bases numbered 3, after V lost 4 bases and J lost 4 bases. The germline CDR1 and CDR2 sequences are MNHEY and SMNVEV (reference sequence). The CDR3 spells CASSSTGGGTEAFF. The DNA for the CDR3 is TGTGCCAGCAGTTCGACAGGGGGCGGCACTGAAGCTTTCTTT.

This clone was counted once. V is TRBV4-3 and J is TRBJ1-5; D uncertain. Per the germline V gene, CDR1 is LGHNA and CDR2 is YSLEER. This CDR3 region has 17 residues. The V end lost 1 base, the J end lost 2 bases, and 15 bases lay between the germline ends. The CDR3 here is CASSQVYSTSGNQPQHF. The CDR3 nucleotides read TGCGCCAGCAGCCAAGTATACAGCACTTCGGGCAATCAGCCCCAGCATTTT.

The V gene is TRBV29-1, the J gene TRBJ1-1; D remains ambiguous. This CDR3 spans 13 amino acids. Per the germline V gene, CDR1 is SQVTM and CDR2 is ANQGSEA. V was cut by 4 bases and J by 5 bases, with 14 bases left in between. This chain's CDR3 is CSVGAAPGTEAFF. CDR3 sequence (DNA): TGCAGCGTTGGGGCAGCCCCTGGGACTGAAGCTTTCTTT.

The chain has TRBV11-3 and TRBJ2-3; 8 bases are shared with TRBD2. The CDR3 totals 18 residues. Trimming removed 5 bases from V and 4 bases from J; junction bases left unmatched: 17. Germline values: CDR1 SGHNT, CDR2 YENEEA. The CDR3 spells CASSPSWAPGLDSDTQYF. CDR3 sequence (DNA): TGTGCCAGCAGCCCATCCTGGGCTCCGGGACTAGATTCAGATACGCAGTATTTT.